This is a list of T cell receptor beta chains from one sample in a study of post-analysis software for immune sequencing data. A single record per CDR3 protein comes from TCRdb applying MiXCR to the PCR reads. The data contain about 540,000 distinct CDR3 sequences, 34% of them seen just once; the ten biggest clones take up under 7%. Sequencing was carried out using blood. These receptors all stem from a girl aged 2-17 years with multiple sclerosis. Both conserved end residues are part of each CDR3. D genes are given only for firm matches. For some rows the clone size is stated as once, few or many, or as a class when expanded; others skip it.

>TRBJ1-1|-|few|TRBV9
CASSVSSGSTEAFF
TGTGCCAGCAGCGTATCGTCGGGGAGCACTGAAGCTTTCTTT
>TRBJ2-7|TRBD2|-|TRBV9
CASSAHLLGGSNEQYF
TGTGCCAGCAGCGCCCATCTTCTGGGGGGGTCAAACGAGCAGTACTTC
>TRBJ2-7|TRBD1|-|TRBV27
CASSYPPGQGDLRSYEQYF
TGTGCCAGCAGCTATCCTCCGGGACAGGGAGATTTGAGGTCCTACGAGCAGTACTTC
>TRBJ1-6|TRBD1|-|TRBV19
CASSLSGTGVGSPLHF
TGTGCCAGTAGCCTATCCGGGACAGGGGTCGGATCACCCCTCCACTTT
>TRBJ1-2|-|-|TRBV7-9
CASRSEVLSVVYGYTF
TGTGCCAGCAGATCCGAGGTATTAAGTGTCGTCTATGGCTACACCTTC
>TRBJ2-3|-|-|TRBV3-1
CASSQGRGTDTQYF
TGTGCCAGCAGCCAAGGACGAGGCACAGATACGCAGTATTTT
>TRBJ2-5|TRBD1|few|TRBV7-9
CASSPPWDRETQYF
TGTGCCAGCAGCCCCCCCTGGGACAGGGAGACCCAGTACTTC
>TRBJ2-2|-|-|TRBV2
CASSGQGSNTGELFF
TGTGCCAGCAGTGGCCAGGGATCGAACACCGGGGAGCTGTTTTTT
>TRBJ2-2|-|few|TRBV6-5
CASGRTGELFF
TGTGCCAGCGGAAGGACCGGGGAGCTGTTTTTT
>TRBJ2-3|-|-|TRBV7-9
CASSLSGTFTDTQYF
TGTGCCAGCAGCTTATCCGGGACTTTCACAGATACGCAGTATTTT
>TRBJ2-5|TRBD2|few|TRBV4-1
CASSQEGRAGVDETQYF
TGCGCCAGCAGCCAAGAGGGACGGGCGGGGGTCGACGAGACCCAGTACTTC